This is a list of T cell receptor beta chains from one sample in a study of early T cells in non-severe SARS-CoV-2 infection. TCRdb processed the 5' RACE reads anew with MiXCR; each CDR3 protein has one entry. The table lists tens of thousands of distinct CDR3 sequences, approximately 9.5% of them singletons. The sample consisted of whole blood. These receptors all come from an adult who was a healthcare worker with PCR-confirmed SARS-CoV-2 infection or an uninfected control (not recorded which). CDR3s include the opening cysteine and the closing phenylalanine or tryptophan. The D gene is left open where the match is weak. Not all rows give a size; the values are once, few, many and, for expanded clones, a class.

clone size: many; J gene: TRBJ2-1; D gene: -; V gene: TRBV20-1; CDR3 protein: CSTGGTAGDEQFF; CDR3 DNA: TGCAGTACAGGCGGGACGGCCGGCGATGAGCAGTTCTTC
clone size: few; J gene: TRBJ2-3; D gene: TRBD2; V gene: TRBV12-3/TRBV12-4; CDR3 protein: CASSGLAGTDTQYF; CDR3 DNA: TGTGCCAGCAGTGGACTAGCGGGGACAGATACGCAGTATTTT
clone size: -; J gene: TRBJ2-7; D gene: -; V gene: TRBV20-1; CDR3 protein: CSARGREQGSYEQYF; CDR3 DNA: TGCAGTGCTAGAGGTCGGGAACAGGGCTCCTACGAGCAGTACTTC
clone size: -; J gene: TRBJ1-4; D gene: -; V gene: TRBV20-1; CDR3 protein: CSARESQGPNEKLFF; CDR3 DNA: TGCAGTGCTAGAGAGTCTCAGGGACCTAATGAAAAACTGTTTTTT
clone size: many; J gene: TRBJ1-6; D gene: -; V gene: TRBV3-1; CDR3 protein: CASSLLPGRGEDSPLHF; CDR3 DNA: TGTGCCAGCAGCCTTCTTCCAGGGAGAGGAGAGGATTCACCCCTCCACTTT
clone size: many; J gene: TRBJ2-5; D gene: TRBD2; V gene: TRBV20-1; CDR3 protein: CSARNSGGAETQYF; CDR3 DNA: TGCAGTGCTAGGAATAGCGGGGGGGCGGAGACCCAGTACTTC
clone size: many; J gene: TRBJ1-1; D gene: -; V gene: TRBV14; CDR3 protein: CASSQAIRTSAFF; CDR3 DNA: TGTGCCAGCAGCCAAGCGATTAGGACCTCGGCTTTCTTT
clone size: -; J gene: TRBJ1-1; D gene: -; V gene: TRBV6-5; CDR3 protein: CASSYSEQGWTEAFF; CDR3 DNA: TGTGCCAGCAGTTACTCGGAACAGGGATGGACTGAAGCTTTCTTT
clone size: -; J gene: TRBJ2-3; D gene: TRBD2; V gene: TRBV9; CDR3 protein: CASRSGGSSTDTQYF; CDR3 DNA: TGTGCCAGCAGAAGCGGGGGCTCTAGCACAGATACGCAGTATTTT
clone size: many; J gene: TRBJ1-2; D gene: -; V gene: TRBV11-2; CDR3 protein: CASHKMGHYGYTF; CDR3 DNA: TGTGCCAGCCATAAGATGGGGCACTATGGCTACACCTTC
clone size: -; J gene: TRBJ1-5; D gene: -; V gene: TRBV5-1; CDR3 protein: CASSFNRDQPQHF; CDR3 DNA: TGCGCCAGCAGCTTCAACAGGGATCAGCCCCAGCATTTT
clone size: -; J gene: TRBJ1-5; D gene: -; V gene: TRBV27; CDR3 protein: CASSTLNQPQHF; CDR3 DNA: TGTGCCAGCAGTACCCTCAATCAGCCCCAGCATTTT
clone size: few; J gene: TRBJ1-2; D gene: -; V gene: TRBV9; CDR3 protein: CASSLGDSNYGYTF; CDR3 DNA: TGTGCCAGCAGCTTGGGGGACTCCAACTATGGCTACACCTTC
clone size: -; J gene: TRBJ2-3; D gene: -; V gene: TRBV4-1; CDR3 protein: CASSQEGASTDTQYF; CDR3 DNA: TGCGCCAGCAGCCAAGAAGGAGCTAGCACAGATACGCAGTATTTT
clone size: many; J gene: TRBJ1-1; D gene: -; V gene: TRBV10-3; CDR3 protein: CAISESGLQNTEAFF; CDR3 DNA: TGTGCCATCAGTGAGTCGGGGCTCCAGAACACTGAAGCTTTCTTT
clone size: many; J gene: TRBJ2-3; D gene: -; V gene: TRBV4-1; CDR3 protein: CASSQGDISTDTQYF; CDR3 DNA: TGCGCCAGCAGCCAAGGGGACATAAGCACAGATACGCAGTATTTT
clone size: -; J gene: TRBJ2-3; D gene: TRBD2; V gene: TRBV18; CDR3 protein: CASSPGLDDTQYF; CDR3 DNA: TGTGCCAGCTCGCCGGGACTAGACGATACGCAGTATTTT
clone size: few; J gene: TRBJ1-2; D gene: TRBD1; V gene: TRBV9; CDR3 protein: CASSVVPDRARGYTF; CDR3 DNA: TGTGCCAGCAGCGTAGTGCCAGACAGGGCGCGTGGCTACACCTTC
clone size: -; J gene: TRBJ2-7; D gene: -; V gene: TRBV29-1; CDR3 protein: CSVAQVGGANEQYF; CDR3 DNA: TGCAGCGTTGCGCAGGTGGGGGGCGCGAACGAGCAGTACTTC
clone size: -; J gene: TRBJ2-7; D gene: -; V gene: TRBV30; CDR3 protein: CAWSVGGSSYEQYF; CDR3 DNA: TGTGCCTGGAGTGTAGGAGGTTCGTCCTACGAGCAGTACTTC
clone size: -; J gene: TRBJ1-1; D gene: -; V gene: TRBV7-2; CDR3 protein: CASSVYGDTEAFF; CDR3 DNA: TGTGCCAGCAGCGTTTACGGGGATACTGAAGCTTTCTTT
clone size: many; J gene: TRBJ1-1; D gene: TRBD1; V gene: TRBV5-1; CDR3 protein: CASSLQGPMNTEAFF; CDR3 DNA: TGCGCCAGCAGCTTACAGGGGCCCATGAACACTGAAGCTTTCTTT
clone size: -; J gene: TRBJ2-2; D gene: -; V gene: TRBV12-3/TRBV12-4; CDR3 protein: CASTPARASTGELFF; CDR3 DNA: TGTGCCAGCACCCCAGCCCGGGCCAGCACCGGGGAGCTGTTTTTT
clone size: many; J gene: TRBJ2-2; D gene: TRBD1; V gene: TRBV4-3; CDR3 protein: CASSQHQGRGQYQTGELFF; CDR3 DNA: TGCGCCAGCAGCCAACATCAGGGCAGGGGGCAATATCAAACCGGGGAGCTGTTTTTT
clone size: few; J gene: TRBJ2-7; D gene: -; V gene: TRBV7-2; CDR3 protein: CASSPFVSVTYEQYF; CDR3 DNA: TGTGCCAGCAGCCCGTTCGTAAGTGTGACCTACGAGCAGTACTTC
clone size: -; J gene: TRBJ1-1; D gene: -; V gene: TRBV2; CDR3 protein: CASSAVNRVTEAFF; CDR3 DNA: TGTGCCAGCAGCGCGGTGAATAGGGTCACTGAAGCTTTCTTT
clone size: few; J gene: TRBJ1-1; D gene: TRBD1; V gene: TRBV28; CDR3 protein: CASTLTGDEAFF; CDR3 DNA: TGTGCCAGCACCCTAACAGGGGATGAAGCTTTCTTT
clone size: -; J gene: TRBJ2-7; D gene: -; V gene: TRBV2; CDR3 protein: CASSEKHGSGTSYEQYF; CDR3 DNA: TGTGCCAGCAGTGAAAAACACGGTAGCGGAACCTCCTACGAGCAGTACTTC
clone size: few; J gene: TRBJ2-3; D gene: -; V gene: TRBV7-2; CDR3 protein: CASSFEGPTDTQYF; CDR3 DNA: TGTGCCAGCAGCTTCGAGGGTCCCACAGATACGCAGTATTTT
clone size: many; J gene: TRBJ2-7; D gene: TRBD2; V gene: TRBV12-3/TRBV12-4; CDR3 protein: CASSFGTSGHYEQYF; CDR3 DNA: TGTGCCAGCAGTTTTGGTACTAGCGGGCACTACGAGCAGTACTTC
clone size: -; J gene: TRBJ1-6; D gene: -; V gene: TRBV20-1; CDR3 protein: CSARDLKSKKAYSPLHF; CDR3 DNA: TGCAGTGCTAGAGATCTTAAGTCAAAAAAGGCCTATTCGCCCCTCCACTTT
clone size: few; J gene: TRBJ1-1; D gene: -; V gene: TRBV20-1; CDR3 protein: CSAFRDLGAFF; CDR3 DNA: TGCAGTGCTTTCCGGGACCTCGGAGCTTTCTTT
clone size: -; J gene: TRBJ2-1; D gene: TRBD2; V gene: TRBV7-3; CDR3 protein: CASSHSGSYEQFF; CDR3 DNA: TGTGCCAGCAGCCATAGCGGGAGCTATGAGCAGTTCTTC
clone size: few; J gene: TRBJ1-4; D gene: -; V gene: TRBV20-1; CDR3 protein: CSARSATGPNEKLFF; CDR3 DNA: TGCAGTGCTAGAAGCGCGACAGGACCGAATGAAAAACTGTTTTTT
clone size: few; J gene: TRBJ2-1; D gene: -; V gene: TRBV27; CDR3 protein: CASSLSAAGLYNEQFF; CDR3 DNA: TGTGCCAGCAGTTTATCGGCAGCAGGGCTCTACAATGAGCAGTTCTTC
clone size: many; J gene: TRBJ2-2; D gene: -; V gene: TRBV25-1; CDR3 protein: CASSDTDWNTGELFF; CDR3 DNA: TGTGCCAGCAGTGATACGGACTGGAACACCGGGGAGCTGTTTTTT
clone size: few; J gene: TRBJ2-7; D gene: TRBD2; V gene: TRBV25-1; CDR3 protein: CASFKRGEQYF; CDR3 DNA: TGTGCCAGCTTTAAGCGGGGCGAGCAGTACTTC
clone size: few; J gene: TRBJ2-1; D gene: TRBD2; V gene: TRBV5-1; CDR3 protein: CASTLAGGYNEQFF; CDR3 DNA: TGCGCCAGCACGCTAGCGGGGGGCTACAATGAGCAGTTCTTC
clone size: -; J gene: TRBJ1-5; D gene: -; V gene: TRBV7-2; CDR3 protein: CASSTGTDLGPQHF; CDR3 DNA: TGTGCCAGCAGCACGGGGACGGACCTAGGGCCCCAGCATTTT
clone size: -; J gene: TRBJ2-7; D gene: TRBD2; V gene: TRBV20-1; CDR3 protein: CSATRGVVSEQYF; CDR3 DNA: TGCAGTGCTACGCGGGGGGTTGTTAGCGAGCAGTACTTC
clone size: few; J gene: TRBJ2-7; D gene: TRBD1; V gene: TRBV7-9; CDR3 protein: CASSLGTVWYEQYF; CDR3 DNA: TGTGCCAGCAGCCTGGGGACAGTCTGGTACGAGCAGTACTTC
clone size: many; J gene: TRBJ2-3; D gene: -; V gene: TRBV24-1; CDR3 protein: CATSRDTGTDTQYF; CDR3 DNA: TGTGCCACCAGCCGGGACACGGGCACAGATACGCAGTATTTT
clone size: few; J gene: TRBJ2-1; D gene: -; V gene: TRBV6-2/TRBV6-3; CDR3 protein: CASSKPYNEQFF; CDR3 DNA: TGTGCCAGCAGTAAACCCTACAATGAGCAGTTCTTC
clone size: -; J gene: TRBJ2-1; D gene: -; V gene: TRBV6-5; CDR3 protein: CASSSGTLSSYNEQFF; CDR3 DNA: TGTGCCAGCAGTTCCGGGACATTGAGCTCCTACAATGAGCAGTTCTTC
clone size: many; J gene: TRBJ1-1; D gene: TRBD1; V gene: TRBV20-1; CDR3 protein: CSANSGQGGIQGTEAFF; CDR3 DNA: TGCAGTGCCAACTCCGGACAGGGTGGTATTCAAGGCACTGAAGCTTTCTTT
clone size: many; J gene: TRBJ2-1; D gene: -; V gene: TRBV19; CDR3 protein: CASSIPGRAEEEQFF; CDR3 DNA: TGTGCCAGTAGTATACCAGGACGGGCCGAAGAGGAGCAGTTCTTC
clone size: many; J gene: TRBJ2-1; D gene: -; V gene: TRBV6-6; CDR3 protein: CASSDTKHESYNEQFF; CDR3 DNA: TGTGCCAGCAGTGACACCAAACATGAGAGTTACAATGAGCAGTTCTTC
clone size: many; J gene: TRBJ1-2; D gene: TRBD1; V gene: TRBV6-5; CDR3 protein: CASRRQGAFNYGYTF; CDR3 DNA: TGTGCCAGCAGGCGACAGGGGGCGTTTAACTATGGCTACACCTTC
clone size: few; J gene: TRBJ2-7; D gene: -; V gene: TRBV10-3; CDR3 protein: CAISERDRAPSYEQYF; CDR3 DNA: TGTGCCATCAGTGAGCGCGACAGAGCCCCTTCTTACGAGCAGTACTTC
clone size: many; J gene: TRBJ1-4; D gene: -; V gene: TRBV5-4; CDR3 protein: CASSQDGVANEKLFF; CDR3 DNA: TGTGCCAGCAGCCAGGACGGGGTTGCTAATGAAAAACTGTTTTTT
clone size: many; J gene: TRBJ2-1; D gene: -; V gene: TRBV7-2; CDR3 protein: CASSLGGSGAYNEQFF; CDR3 DNA: TGTGCCAGCAGCTTAGGGGGTAGCGGAGCCTACAATGAGCAGTTCTTC
clone size: many; J gene: TRBJ2-7; D gene: TRBD1; V gene: TRBV6-5; CDR3 protein: CASSYSDRESYEQYF; CDR3 DNA: TGTGCCAGCAGTTACTCGGACAGGGAGAGCTACGAGCAGTACTTC
clone size: -; J gene: TRBJ2-7; D gene: -; V gene: TRBV19; CDR3 protein: CATQGGLHEQYF; CDR3 DNA: TGTGCCACACAGGGAGGCCTTCACGAGCAGTACTTC
clone size: many; J gene: TRBJ2-3; D gene: -; V gene: TRBV4-2; CDR3 protein: CASSQDTSPGTDTQYF; CDR3 DNA: TGTGCCAGCAGCCAAGATACGAGCCCCGGTACAGATACGCAGTATTTT